This entry is about one TCR beta chain. This receptor's antigen is unknown. The input lacks base qualities; no much larger clone sits a single base away. Including the terminal cysteine and phenylalanine, the CDR3 comprises 13 residues. The entry retains the CDR3 DNA only, 39 bases that are in frame from base 1. Trimming at the junction amounts to 4 bases on V and 5 bases on J, and the germline ends lie 12 bases apart. The germline V gene encodes CDR1 SGHNT and CDR2 YYREEE (reference sequence). The data stem from a study of control samples from healthy donors and cancer patients (dated by TCRdb to 2018 to 2021). Library creation used the immunoSEQ multiplex PCR assay. TCRdb's version of the immuneACCESS table is confined to in-frame rearrangements and falls short of the full clone set. An unresolved V gene accounts for under half of the shortfall where checked; the remainder is of unknown origin. The sample table contains 95,000 to 150,000 clones; only one count was recorded for around 92% of them. Approximately 0.58% of the sample rests with the top ten.

The receptor comes from an elderly man with head and neck cancer. The specimen sequenced was PBMCs. The V and J genes are TRBV5-4 and TRBJ2-5; the D assignment is uncertain and may be TRBD1 or TRBD2, with 6 bases supporting each. Here the CDR3 is given as CASSPEGGETQYF. The nucleotides are TGTGCCAGCAGCCCGGAGGGGGGTGAGACCCAGTACTTC.